This T cell receptor beta chain emerged from a study of blood T cells in healthy people across ages. V dropped 3 bases and J dropped 4; count of bases not matched to a gene: 4. Germline lookup yields CDR1 LGHDT and CDR2 YNNKEL (reference sequence). This CDR3 region has 15 residues. About this clonotype: Its target is not known.

Alongside a J-beta primer mix, a sample-barcoded 5' primer served in a second PCR lasting roughly 6 to 12 cycles. Tagging of each cDNA molecule was performed by a template-switch adaptor with 12 random nucleotides. TCRdb re-derived calls from the 5' RACE reads in MiXCR, one entry per CDR3 protein. The data show around 780,000 distinct CDR3 sequences, 45% to 70% seen once. The study, taken as a whole, reports: Because donor CMV status was unknown, expanded clonotype changes were possibly confounded. Diversity was higher, and naive CD4+ cells more numerous, in long-lived donors than in aged donors.

The specimen sequenced was blood. The receptor was derived from a man in his forties in good health. This sequence joins TRBV3-1 and TRBJ2-7; the match to TRBD2 covers 12 bases. The CDR3 sequence: CASSQTSGGAYEQYF. CDR3 nucleotide sequence: TGTGCCAGCAGCCAGACTAGCGGGGGAGCTTACGAGCAGTACTTC.